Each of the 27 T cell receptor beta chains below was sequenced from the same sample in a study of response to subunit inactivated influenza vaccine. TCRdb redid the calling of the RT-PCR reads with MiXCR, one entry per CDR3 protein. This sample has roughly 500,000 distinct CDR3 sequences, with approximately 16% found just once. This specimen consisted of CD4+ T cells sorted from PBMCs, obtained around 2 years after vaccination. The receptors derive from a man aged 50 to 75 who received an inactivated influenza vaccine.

The CDR3, as DNA: TGTGCCAGCAGCTTAGTAATACAGGGAGGTCTCTACAATGAGCAGTTCTTC. Translating it yields CASSLVIQGGLYNEQFF. This chain uses TRBV7-9 with TRBJ2-1; perhaps D is TRBD1 or TRBD2 (6 bases each). V lost 1 base and J lost 3, with 16 bases in between. The CDR3 spans 17 residues. Germline CDR1 and CDR2: SEHNR and FQNEAQ (reference sequence).

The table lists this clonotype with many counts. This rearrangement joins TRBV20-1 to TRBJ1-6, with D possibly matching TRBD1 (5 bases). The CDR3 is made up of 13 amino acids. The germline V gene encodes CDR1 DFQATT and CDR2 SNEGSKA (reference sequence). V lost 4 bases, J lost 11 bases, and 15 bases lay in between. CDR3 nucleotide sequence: TGCAGTGCTATTCGGGGCTATATGACACCCCTCCACTTT. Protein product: CSAIRGYMTPLHF.

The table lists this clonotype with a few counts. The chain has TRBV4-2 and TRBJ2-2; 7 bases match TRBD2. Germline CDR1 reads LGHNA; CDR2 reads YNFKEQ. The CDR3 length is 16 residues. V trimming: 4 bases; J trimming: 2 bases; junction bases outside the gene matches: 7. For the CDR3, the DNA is TGTGCCAGCAGCCCCCATGGGGGGGATAACACCGGGGAGCTGTTTTTT. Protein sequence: CASSPHGGDNTGELFF.

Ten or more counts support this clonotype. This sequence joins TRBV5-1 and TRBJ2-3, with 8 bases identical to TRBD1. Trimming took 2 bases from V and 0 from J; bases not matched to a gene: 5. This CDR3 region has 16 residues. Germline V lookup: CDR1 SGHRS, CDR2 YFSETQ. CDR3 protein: CASSFNGQGSTDTQYF. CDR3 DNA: TGCGCCAGCAGCTTCAACGGACAGGGTAGCACAGATACGCAGTATTTT.

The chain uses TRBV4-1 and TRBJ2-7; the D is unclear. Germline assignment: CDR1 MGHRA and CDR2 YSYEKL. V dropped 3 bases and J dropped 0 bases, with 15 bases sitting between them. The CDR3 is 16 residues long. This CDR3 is CASSQVGGDSSYEQYF. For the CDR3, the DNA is TGCGCCAGCAGCCAGGTGGGCGGCGATAGCTCCTACGAGCAGTACTTC.

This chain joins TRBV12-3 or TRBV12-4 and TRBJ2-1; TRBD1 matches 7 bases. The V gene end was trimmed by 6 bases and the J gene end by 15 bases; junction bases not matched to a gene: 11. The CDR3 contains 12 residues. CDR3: CASRGDRVRLFF. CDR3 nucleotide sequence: TGTGCCAGCAGGGGAGACAGGGTTCGTTTGTTCTTC.

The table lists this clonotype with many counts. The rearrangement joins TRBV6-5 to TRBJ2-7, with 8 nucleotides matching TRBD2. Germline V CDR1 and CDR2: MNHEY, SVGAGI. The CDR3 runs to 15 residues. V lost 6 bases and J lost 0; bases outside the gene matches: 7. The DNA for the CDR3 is TGTGCCAGCAGATATAGCGGGGAGAGCTCCTACGAGCAGTACTTC. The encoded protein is CASRYSGESSYEQYF.

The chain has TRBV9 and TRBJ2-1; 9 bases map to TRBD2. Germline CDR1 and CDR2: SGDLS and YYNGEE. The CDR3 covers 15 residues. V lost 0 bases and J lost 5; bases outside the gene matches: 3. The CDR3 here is CASSVVAGGDNEQFF. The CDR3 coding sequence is TGTGCCAGCAGCGTAGTCGCGGGAGGGGACAATGAGCAGTTCTTC.

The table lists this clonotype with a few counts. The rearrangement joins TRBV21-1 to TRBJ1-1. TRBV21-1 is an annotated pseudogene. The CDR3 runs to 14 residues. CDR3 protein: CASSKESRRVRAFF. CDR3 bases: TGTGCCAGCAGCAAAGAGAGTCGAAGAGTAAGAGCTTTCTTT.

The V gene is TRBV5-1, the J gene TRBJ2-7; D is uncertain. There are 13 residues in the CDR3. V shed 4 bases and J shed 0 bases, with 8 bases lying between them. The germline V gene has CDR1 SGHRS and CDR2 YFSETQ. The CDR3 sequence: CASSPSISYEQYF. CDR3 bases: TGCGCCAGCAGCCCGAGTATCTCCTACGAGCAGTACTTC.

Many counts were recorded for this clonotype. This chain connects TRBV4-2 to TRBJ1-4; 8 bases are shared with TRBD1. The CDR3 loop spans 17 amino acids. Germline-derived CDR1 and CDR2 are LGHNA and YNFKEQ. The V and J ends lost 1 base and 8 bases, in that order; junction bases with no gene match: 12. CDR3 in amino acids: CASSQAPDRGGDEKLFF. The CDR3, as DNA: TGTGCCAGCAGCCAAGCCCCTGACAGGGGAGGTGACGAAAAACTGTTTTTT.

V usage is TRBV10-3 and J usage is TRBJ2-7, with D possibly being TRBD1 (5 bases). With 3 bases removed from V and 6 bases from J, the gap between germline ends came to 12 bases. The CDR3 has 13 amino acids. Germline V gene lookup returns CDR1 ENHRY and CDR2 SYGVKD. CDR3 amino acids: CAISDERGAEQYF. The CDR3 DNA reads TGTGCCATCAGTGATGAAAGGGGCGCCGAGCAGTACTTC.

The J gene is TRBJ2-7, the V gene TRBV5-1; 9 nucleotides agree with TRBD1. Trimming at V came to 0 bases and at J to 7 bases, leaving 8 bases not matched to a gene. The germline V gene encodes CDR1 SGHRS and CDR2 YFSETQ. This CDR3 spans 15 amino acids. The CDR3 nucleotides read TGCGCCAGCAGCTTGGCCGGACAGGGGCCACTTGAGCAGTACTTC. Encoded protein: CASSLAGQGPLEQYF.

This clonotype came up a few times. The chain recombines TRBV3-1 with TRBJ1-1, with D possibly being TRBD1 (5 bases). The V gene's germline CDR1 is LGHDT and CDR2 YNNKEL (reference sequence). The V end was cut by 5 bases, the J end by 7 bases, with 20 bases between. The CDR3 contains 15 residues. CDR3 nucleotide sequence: TGTGCCAGCAGCATGCAATCAGGGACCTTATATGAAGCTTTCTTT. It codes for CASSMQSGTLYEAFF.

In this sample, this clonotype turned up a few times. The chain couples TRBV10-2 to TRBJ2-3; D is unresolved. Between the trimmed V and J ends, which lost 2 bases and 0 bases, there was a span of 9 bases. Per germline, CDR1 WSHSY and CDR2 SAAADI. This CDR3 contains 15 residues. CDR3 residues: CASSEQGRSTDTQYF. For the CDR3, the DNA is TGCGCCAGCAGTGAGCAAGGGCGCAGCACAGATACGCAGTATTTT.

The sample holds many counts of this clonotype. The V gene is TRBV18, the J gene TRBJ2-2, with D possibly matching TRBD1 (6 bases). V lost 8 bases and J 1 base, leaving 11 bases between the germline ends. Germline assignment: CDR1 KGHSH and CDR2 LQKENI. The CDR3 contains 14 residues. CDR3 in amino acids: CASSPDRNTGELFF. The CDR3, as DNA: TGTGCCAGCAGCCCGGACAGGAACACCGGGGAGCTGTTTTTT.

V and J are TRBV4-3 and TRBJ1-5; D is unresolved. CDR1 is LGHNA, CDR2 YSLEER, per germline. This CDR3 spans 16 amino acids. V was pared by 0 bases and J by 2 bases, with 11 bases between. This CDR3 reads CASSQDHRRGNQPQHF. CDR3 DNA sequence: TGCGCCAGCAGCCAAGATCACAGAAGGGGCAATCAGCCCCAGCATTTT.

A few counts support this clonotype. CDR3 sequence reads: CASSLNQDSNQPQHF. In DNA form, the CDR3 reads TGTGCCAGCAGTTTAAATCAGGACAGCAATCAGCCCCAGCATTTT. This chain links TRBV12-3 or TRBV12-4 with TRBJ1-5; no definite D call. Between the trimmed V and J ends, which lost 2 bases and 1 base, there was a span of 9 bases. This CDR3 is 15 amino acids long.

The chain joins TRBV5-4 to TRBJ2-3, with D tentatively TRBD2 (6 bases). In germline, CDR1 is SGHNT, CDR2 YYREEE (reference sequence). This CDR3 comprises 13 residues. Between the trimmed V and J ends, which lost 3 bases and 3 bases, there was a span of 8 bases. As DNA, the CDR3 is TGTGCCAGCAGCTACGGGAGAACAGATACGCAGTATTTT. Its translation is CASSYGRTDTQYF. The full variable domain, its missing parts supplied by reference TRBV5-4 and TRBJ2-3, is ETGVTQSPTHLIKTRGQQVTLRCSSQSGHNTVSWYQQALGQGPQFIFQYYREEENGRGNFPPRFSGLQFPNYSSELNVNALELDDSALYLCASSYGRTDTQYFGPGTRLTVL.

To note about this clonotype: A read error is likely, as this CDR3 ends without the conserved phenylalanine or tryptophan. The CDR3 nucleotides read TGCAGCGTGGGGAAGCAGGGGAACTCCTACGAGCAGTACATC. It yields the protein CSVGKQGNSYEQYI. This chain uses TRBV29-1 with TRBJ2-7; D perhaps matches TRBD1 (6 bases). The V gene lost 6 bases and the J gene lost 0 bases, with 15 bases spanning the gap. The CDR3 consists of 14 residues. In germline, CDR1 is SQVTM, CDR2 ANQGSEA.

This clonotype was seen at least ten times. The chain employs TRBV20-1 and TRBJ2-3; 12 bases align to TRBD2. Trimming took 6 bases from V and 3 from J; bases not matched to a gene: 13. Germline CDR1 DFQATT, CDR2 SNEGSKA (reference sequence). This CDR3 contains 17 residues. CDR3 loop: CSAQAASGRDRTDTQYF. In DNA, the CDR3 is TGCAGTGCCCAGGCGGCTAGCGGGAGGGATAGGACAGATACGCAGTATTTT.

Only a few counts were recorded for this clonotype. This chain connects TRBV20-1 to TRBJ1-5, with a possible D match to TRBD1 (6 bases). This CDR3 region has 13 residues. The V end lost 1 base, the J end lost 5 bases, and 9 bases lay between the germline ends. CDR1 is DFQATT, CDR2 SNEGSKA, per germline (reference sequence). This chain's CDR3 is CSARVPGDQPQHF. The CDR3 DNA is TGCAGTGCTAGAGTGCCAGGGGATCAGCCCCAGCATTTT.

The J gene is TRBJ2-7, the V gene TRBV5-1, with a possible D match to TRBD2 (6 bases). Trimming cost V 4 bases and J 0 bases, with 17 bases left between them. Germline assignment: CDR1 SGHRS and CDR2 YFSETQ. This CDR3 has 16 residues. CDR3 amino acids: CASSLQPRGLSYEQYF. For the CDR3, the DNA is TGCGCCAGCAGCCTCCAACCGCGGGGACTCTCCTACGAGCAGTACTTC.

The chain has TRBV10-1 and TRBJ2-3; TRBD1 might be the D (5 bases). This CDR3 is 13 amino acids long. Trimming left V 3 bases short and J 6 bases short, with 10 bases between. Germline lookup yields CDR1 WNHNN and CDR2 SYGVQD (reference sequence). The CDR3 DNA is TGCGCCAGCAGTGAAGACAGCCTGGATACGCAGTATTTT. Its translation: CASSEDSLDTQYF.

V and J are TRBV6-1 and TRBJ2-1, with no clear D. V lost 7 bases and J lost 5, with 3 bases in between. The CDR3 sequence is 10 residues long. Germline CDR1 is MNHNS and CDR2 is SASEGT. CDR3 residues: CASTHNEQFF. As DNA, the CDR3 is TGTGCCAGCACTCACAATGAGCAGTTCTTC.

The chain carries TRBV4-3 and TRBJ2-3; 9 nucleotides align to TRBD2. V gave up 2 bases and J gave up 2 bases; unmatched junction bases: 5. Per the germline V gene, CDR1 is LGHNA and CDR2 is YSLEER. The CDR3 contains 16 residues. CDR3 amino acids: CASSQTTSGPTDTQYF. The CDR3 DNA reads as TGCGCCAGCAGCCAAACCACTAGCGGGCCCACAGATACGCAGTATTTT.

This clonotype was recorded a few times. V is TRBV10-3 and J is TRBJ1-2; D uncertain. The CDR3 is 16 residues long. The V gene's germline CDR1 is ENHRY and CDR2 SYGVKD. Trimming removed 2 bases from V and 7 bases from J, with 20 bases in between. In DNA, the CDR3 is TGTGCCATCAGTGAGATATCGCCGGGAATCGCGAGTGGCTACACCTTC. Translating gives CAISEISPGIASGYTF.